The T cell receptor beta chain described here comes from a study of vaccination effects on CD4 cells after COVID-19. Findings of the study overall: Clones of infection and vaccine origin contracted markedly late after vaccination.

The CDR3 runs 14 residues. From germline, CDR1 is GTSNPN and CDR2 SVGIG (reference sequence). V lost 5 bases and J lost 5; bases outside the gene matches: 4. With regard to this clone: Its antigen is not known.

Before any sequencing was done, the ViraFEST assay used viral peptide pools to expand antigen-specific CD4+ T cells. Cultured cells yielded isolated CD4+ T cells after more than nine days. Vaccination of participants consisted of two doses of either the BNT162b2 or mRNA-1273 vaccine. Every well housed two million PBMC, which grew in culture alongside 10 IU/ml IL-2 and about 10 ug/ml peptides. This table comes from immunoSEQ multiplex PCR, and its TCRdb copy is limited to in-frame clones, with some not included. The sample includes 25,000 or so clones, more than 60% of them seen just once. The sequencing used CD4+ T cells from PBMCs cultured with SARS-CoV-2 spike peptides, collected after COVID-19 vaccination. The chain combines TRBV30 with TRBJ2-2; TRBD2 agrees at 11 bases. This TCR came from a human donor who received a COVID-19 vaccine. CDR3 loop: CAWWASGGTGELFF. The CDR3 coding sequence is TGTGCCTGGTGGGCTAGCGGGGGGACCGGGGAGCTGTTTTTT.